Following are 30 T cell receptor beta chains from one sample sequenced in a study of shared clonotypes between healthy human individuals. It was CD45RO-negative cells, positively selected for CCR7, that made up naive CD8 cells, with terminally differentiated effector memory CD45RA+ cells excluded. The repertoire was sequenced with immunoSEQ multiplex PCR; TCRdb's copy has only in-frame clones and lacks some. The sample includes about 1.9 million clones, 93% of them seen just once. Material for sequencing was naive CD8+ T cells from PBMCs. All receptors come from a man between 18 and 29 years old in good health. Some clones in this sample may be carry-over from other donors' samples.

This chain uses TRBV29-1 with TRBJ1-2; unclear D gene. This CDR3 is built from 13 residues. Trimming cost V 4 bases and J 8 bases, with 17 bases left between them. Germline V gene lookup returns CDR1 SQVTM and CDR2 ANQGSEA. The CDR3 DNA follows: TGCAGCGTTGCTGTCCGAGACATCTTCGGCTACACCTTC. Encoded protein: CSVAVRDIFGYTF.

The CDR3 DNA reads TGTGCCACCCAACCAGGGGCCCATGAAAACGGACTGTTTTTT. Amino acids: CATQPGAHENGLFF. The chain links TRBV15 to TRBJ1-4; D is possibly TRBD1 (6 bases). Germline V lookup: CDR1 LNHNV, CDR2 YYDKDF (reference sequence). This CDR3 has 14 residues. The V and J ends lost 8 bases and 13 bases respectively, with 23 bases between them.

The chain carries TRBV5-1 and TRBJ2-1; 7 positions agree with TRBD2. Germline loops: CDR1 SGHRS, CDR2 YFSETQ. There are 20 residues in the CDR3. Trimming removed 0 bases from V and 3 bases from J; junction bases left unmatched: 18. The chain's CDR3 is CASSLVQGALEGGIYNEQFF. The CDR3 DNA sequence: TGCGCCAGCAGCTTGGTGCAAGGGGCGCTTGAGGGAGGGATCTACAATGAGCAGTTCTTC.

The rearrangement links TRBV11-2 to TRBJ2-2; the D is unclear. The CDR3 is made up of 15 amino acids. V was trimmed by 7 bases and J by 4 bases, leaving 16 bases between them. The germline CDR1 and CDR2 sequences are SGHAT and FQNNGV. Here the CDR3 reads CASTIRHSSTGELFF. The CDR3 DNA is TGTGCCAGCACCATTAGGCATAGCTCCACCGGGGAGCTGTTTTTT. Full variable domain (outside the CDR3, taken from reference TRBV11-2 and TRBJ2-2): EAGVAQSPRYKIIEKRQSVAFWCNPISGHATLYWYQQILGQGPKLLIQFQNNGVVDDSQLPKDRFSAERLKGVDSTLKIQPAKLEDSAVYLCASTIRHSSTGELFFGEGSRLTVL.

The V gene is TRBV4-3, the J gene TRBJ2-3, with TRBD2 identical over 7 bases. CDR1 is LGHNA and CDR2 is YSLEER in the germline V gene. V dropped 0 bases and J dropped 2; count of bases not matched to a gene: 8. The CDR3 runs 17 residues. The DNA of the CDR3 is TGCGCCAGCAGCCAAGATCATCTAGCGGAGACCACAGATACGCAGTATTTT. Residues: CASSQDHLAETTDTQYF.

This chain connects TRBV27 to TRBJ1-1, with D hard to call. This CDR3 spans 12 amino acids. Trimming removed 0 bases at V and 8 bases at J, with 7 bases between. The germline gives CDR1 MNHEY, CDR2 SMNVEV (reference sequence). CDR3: CASSLSGGEAFF. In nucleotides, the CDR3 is TGTGCCAGCAGTTTATCCGGAGGGGAAGCTTTCTTT.

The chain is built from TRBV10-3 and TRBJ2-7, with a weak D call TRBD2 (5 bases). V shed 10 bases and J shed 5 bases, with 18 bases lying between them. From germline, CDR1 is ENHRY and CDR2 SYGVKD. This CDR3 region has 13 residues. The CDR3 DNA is TGTGCCACCAGACCCGTCCTAGCACACGAGCAGTACTTC. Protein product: CATRPVLAHEQYF.

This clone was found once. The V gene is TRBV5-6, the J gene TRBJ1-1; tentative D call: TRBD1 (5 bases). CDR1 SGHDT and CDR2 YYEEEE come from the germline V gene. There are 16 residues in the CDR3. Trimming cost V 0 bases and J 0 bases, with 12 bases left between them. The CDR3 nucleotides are TGTGCCAGCAGCTTGGGGACAACAAAGATGAACACTGAAGCTTTCTTT. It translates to CASSLGTTKMNTEAFF.

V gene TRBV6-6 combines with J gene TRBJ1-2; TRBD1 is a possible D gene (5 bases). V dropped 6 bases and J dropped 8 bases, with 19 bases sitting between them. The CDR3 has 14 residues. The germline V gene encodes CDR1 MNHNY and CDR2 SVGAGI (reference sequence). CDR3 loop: CASRPRQGGEGYTF. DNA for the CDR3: TGTGCCAGCAGACCAAGGCAGGGCGGGGAGGGCTACACCTTC.

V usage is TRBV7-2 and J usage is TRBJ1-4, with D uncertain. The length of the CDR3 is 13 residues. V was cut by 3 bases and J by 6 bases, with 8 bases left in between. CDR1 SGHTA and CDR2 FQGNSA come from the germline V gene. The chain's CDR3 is CASSFSLYEKLFF. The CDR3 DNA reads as TGTGCCAGCAGCTTTTCACTATATGAAAAACTGTTTTTT.

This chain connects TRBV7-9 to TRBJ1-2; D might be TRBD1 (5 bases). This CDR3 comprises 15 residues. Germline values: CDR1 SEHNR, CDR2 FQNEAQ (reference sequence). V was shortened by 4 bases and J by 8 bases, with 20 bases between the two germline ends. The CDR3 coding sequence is TGTGCCAGCAGCTCCAATAGGGGAGGGGCGCAAGGCTACACCTTC. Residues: CASSSNRGGAQGYTF. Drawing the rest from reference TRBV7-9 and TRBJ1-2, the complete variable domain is DTGVSQNPRHKITKRGQNVTFRCDPISEHNRLYWYRQTLGQGPEFLTYFQNEAQLEKSRLLSDRFSAERPKGSFSTLEIQRTEQGDSAMYLCASSSNRGGAQGYTFGSGTRLTVV.

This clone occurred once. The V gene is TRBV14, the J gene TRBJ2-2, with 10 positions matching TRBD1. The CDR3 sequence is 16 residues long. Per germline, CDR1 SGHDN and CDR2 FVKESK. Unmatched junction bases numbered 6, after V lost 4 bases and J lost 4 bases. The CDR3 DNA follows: TGTGCCAGCAGCCCAAAGACAGGGGGCCTCACCGGGGAGCTGTTTTTT. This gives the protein CASSPKTGGLTGELFF.

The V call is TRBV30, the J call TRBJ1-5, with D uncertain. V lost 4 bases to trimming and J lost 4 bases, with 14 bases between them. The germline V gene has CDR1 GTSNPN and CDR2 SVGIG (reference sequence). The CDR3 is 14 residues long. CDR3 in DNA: TGTGCCTGGACAGGTAGGCAGCCTAATCAGCCCCAGCATTTT. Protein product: CAWTGRQPNQPQHF. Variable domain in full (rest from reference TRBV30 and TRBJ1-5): SQTIHQWPATLVQPVGSPLSLECTVEGTSNPNLYWYRQAAGRGLQLLFYSVGIGQISSEVPQNLSASRPQDRQFILSSKKLLLSDSGFYLCAWTGRQPNQPQHFGDGTRLSIL.

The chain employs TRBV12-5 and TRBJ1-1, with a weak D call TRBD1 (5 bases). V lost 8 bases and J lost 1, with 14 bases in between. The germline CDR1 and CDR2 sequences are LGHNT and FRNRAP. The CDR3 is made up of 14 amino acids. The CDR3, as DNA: TGTGCTAGTCGGGCAGGGAACGCGAACACTGAAGCTTTCTTT. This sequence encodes CASRAGNANTEAFF.

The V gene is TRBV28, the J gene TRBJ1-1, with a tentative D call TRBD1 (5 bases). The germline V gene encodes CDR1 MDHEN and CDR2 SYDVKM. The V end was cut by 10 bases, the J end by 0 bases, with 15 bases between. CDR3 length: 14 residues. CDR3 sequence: CATGKEWLNTEAFF. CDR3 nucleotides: TGTGCCACAGGGAAGGAGTGGCTGAACACTGAAGCTTTCTTT.

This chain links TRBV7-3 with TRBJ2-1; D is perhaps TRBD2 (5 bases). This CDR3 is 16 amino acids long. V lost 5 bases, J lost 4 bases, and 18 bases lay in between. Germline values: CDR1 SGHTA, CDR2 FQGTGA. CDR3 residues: CASSPLVGLGYNEQFF. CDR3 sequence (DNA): TGTGCCAGCAGCCCACTAGTAGGACTCGGATACAATGAGCAGTTCTTC.

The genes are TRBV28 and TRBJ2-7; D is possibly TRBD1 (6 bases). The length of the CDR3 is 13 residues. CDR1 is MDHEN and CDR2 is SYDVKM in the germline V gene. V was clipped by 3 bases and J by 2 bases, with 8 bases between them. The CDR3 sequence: CASSLGTTYEQYF. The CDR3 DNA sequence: TGTGCCAGCAGTTTGGGGACAACCTACGAGCAGTACTTC.

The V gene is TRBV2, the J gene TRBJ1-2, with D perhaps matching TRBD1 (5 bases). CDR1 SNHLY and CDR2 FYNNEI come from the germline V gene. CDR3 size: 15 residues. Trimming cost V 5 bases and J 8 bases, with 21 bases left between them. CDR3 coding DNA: TGTGCCAGCAGTTGGTTAGCGGAGGGGATCGGAGGCTACACCTTC. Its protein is CASSWLAEGIGGYTF.

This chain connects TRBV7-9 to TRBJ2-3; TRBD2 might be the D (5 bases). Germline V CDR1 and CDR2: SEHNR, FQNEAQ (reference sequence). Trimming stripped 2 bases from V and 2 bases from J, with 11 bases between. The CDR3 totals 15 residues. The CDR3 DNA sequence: TGTGCCAGCAGCTTATTAGCGTCTGACACAGATACGCAGTATTTT. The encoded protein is CASSLLASDTDTQYF.

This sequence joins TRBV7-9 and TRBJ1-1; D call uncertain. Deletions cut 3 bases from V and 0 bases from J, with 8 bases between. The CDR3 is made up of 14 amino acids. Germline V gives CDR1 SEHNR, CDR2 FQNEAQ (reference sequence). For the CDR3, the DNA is TGTGCCAGCAGCTTCGGGGAACTGAACACTGAAGCTTTCTTT. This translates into CASSFGELNTEAFF.

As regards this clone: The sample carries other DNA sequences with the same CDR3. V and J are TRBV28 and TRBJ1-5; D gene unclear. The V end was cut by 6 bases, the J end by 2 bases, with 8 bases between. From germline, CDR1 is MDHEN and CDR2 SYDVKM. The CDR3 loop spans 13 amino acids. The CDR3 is CASRPTGNQPQHF. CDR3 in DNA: TGTGCCAGCAGGCCCACGGGCAATCAGCCCCAGCATTTT.

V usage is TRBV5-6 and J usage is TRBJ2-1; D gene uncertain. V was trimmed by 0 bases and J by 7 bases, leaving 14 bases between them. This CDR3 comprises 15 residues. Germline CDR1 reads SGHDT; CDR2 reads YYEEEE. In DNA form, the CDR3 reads TGTGCCAGCAGCTTGGTTCGTCTTAACTCAAATGAGCAGTTCTTC. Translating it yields CASSLVRLNSNEQFF.

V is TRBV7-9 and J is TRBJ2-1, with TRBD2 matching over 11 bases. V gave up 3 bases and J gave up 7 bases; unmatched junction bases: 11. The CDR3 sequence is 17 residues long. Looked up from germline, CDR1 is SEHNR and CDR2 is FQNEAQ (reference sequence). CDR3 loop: CASSFGSGGDLWNEQFF. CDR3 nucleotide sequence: TGTGCCAGCAGCTTCGGTAGCGGGGGGGACCTTTGGAATGAGCAGTTCTTC. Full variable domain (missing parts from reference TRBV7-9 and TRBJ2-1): DTGVSQNPRHKITKRGQNVTFRCDPISEHNRLYWYRQTLGQGPEFLTYFQNEAQLEKSRLLSDRFSAERPKGSFSTLEIQRTEQGDSAMYLCASSFGSGGDLWNEQFFGPGTRLTVL.

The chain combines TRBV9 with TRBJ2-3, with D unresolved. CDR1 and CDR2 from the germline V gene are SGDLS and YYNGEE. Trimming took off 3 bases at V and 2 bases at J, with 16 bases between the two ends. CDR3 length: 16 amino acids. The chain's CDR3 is CASSGSGFADTDTQYF. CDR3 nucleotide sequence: TGTGCCAGCAGCGGAAGTGGTTTTGCGGACACAGATACGCAGTATTTT.

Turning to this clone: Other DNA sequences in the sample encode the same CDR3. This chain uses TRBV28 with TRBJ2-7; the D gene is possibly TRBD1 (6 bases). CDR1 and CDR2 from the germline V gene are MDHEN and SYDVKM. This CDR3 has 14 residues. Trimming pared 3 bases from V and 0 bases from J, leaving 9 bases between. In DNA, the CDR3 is TGTGCCAGCAGTTTGACAGGAAGCTCCTACGAGCAGTACTTC. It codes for CASSLTGSSYEQYF.

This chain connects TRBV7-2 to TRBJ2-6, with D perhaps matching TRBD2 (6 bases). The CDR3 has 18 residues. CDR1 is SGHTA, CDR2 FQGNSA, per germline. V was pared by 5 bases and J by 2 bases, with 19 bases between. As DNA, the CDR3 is TGTGCCAGCAGCAGATACATTGAACCGGGGGCTGGGGCCAACGTCCTGACTTTC. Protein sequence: CASSRYIEPGAGANVLTF.

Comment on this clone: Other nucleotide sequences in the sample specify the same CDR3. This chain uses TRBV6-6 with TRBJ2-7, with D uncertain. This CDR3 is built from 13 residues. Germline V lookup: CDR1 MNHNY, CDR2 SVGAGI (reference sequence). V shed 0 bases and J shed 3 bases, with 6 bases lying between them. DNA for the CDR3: TGTGCCAGCAGTTACTCGCGGAGCTACGAGCAGTACTTC. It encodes CASSYSRSYEQYF.

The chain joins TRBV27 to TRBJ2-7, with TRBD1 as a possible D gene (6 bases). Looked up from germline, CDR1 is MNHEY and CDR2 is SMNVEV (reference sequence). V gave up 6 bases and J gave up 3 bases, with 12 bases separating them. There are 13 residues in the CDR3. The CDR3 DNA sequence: TGTGCCAGCAGGGACAGAGTTTACTACGAGCAGTACTTC. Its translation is CASRDRVYYEQYF.

Written as DNA, the CDR3 is TGTGCCAGCAGTTCAGTTCGGACAGCGAACACCGGGGAGCTGTTTTTT. Protein sequence: CASSSVRTANTGELFF. The V gene is TRBV28, the J gene TRBJ2-2, with D possibly being TRBD1 (6 bases). V lost 4 bases to trimming and J lost 0 bases, with 12 bases between them. The CDR3 spans 16 residues. Germline CDR1 MDHEN, CDR2 SYDVKM.

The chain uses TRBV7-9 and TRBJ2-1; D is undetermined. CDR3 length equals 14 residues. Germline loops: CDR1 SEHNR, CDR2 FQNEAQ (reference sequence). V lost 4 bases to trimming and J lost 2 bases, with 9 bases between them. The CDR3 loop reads CASSSEAPYNEQFF. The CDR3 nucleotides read TGTGCCAGCAGCTCCGAGGCCCCCTACAATGAGCAGTTCTTC.